One sample yielded the 10 T cell receptor beta chains listed below, sequenced in a study of neoadjuvant anti-PD-1 for oral cavity cancer. The time point here: after neoadjuvant nivolumab, at surgical resection. Sequencing was performed with immunoSEQ multiplex PCR; in TCRdb, only in-frame clones are kept and a portion is missing. This table holds around 65,000 clones, 85% to 90% found once. Material: PBMCs, obtained after nivolumab (anti-PD-1) treatment. The source is a person aged 35 to 85 with oral cavity squamous cell carcinoma.

This clone was seen only once. This chain joins TRBV7-8 and TRBJ1-2; D may be TRBD1 (6 bases). V was cut by 4 bases and J by 4 bases, with 13 bases left in between. The germline gives CDR1 SGHVS, CDR2 FQNEAQ. This CDR3 spans 14 amino acids. The CDR3 DNA follows: TGTGCCAGCAGCTCCCGGGACACGGGCTATGGCTACACCTTC. Translation gives CASSSRDTGYGYTF.

This chain connects TRBV7-8 to TRBJ2-5, with 10 bases fitting TRBD2. The trim removed 6 bases at V and 5 bases at J, leaving 9 bases unmatched. CDR3 length equals 15 residues. Germline CDR1 reads SGHVS; CDR2 reads FQNEAQ. CDR3 residues: CASRQKRGGRETQYF. The CDR3 coding sequence is TGTGCCAGCAGACAAAAGCGGGGGGGCCGGGAGACCCAGTACTTC.

In DNA form, the CDR3 reads TGTGCCAGCAGCTTCATGGGACAGAATAATTCACCCCTCCACTTT. It translates to CASSFMGQNNSPLHF. This chain joins TRBV11-2 and TRBJ1-6; 7 positions match TRBD1. Germline lookup yields CDR1 SGHAT and CDR2 FQNNGV. This CDR3 has 15 amino acids. V lost 3 bases to trimming and J lost 5 bases; unmatched junction nucleotides: 4.

CDR3 in amino acids: CASANGQSSYNEQFF. The CDR3 DNA is TGTGCCAGCGCTAATGGACAGAGCTCCTACAATGAGCAGTTCTTC. The chain is built from TRBV7-8 and TRBJ2-1, with D possibly matching TRBD1 (6 bases). The length of the CDR3 is 15 residues. Trimming pared 8 bases from V and 0 bases from J, leaving 14 bases between. Per the germline V gene, CDR1 is SGHVS and CDR2 is FQNEAQ.

The chain joins TRBV30 to TRBJ2-5, with 10 positions matching TRBD2. The CDR3 loop spans 14 amino acids. J gave up 3 bases and V 3 bases, and 4 bases lay outside the gene matches. Germline loops: CDR1 GTSNPN, CDR2 SVGIG (reference sequence). This CDR3 is CAWRGLAPEETQYF. CDR3 DNA: TGTGCCTGGAGGGGACTAGCGCCTGAAGAGACCCAGTACTTC.

The chain recombines TRBV6-1 with TRBJ2-6; D uncertain. Germline assignment: CDR1 MNHNS and CDR2 SASEGT. The germline V and J ends were trimmed by 6 bases and 4 bases, with 10 bases remaining between them. The CDR3 loop spans 14 amino acids. CDR3 nucleotides: TGTGCCAGCAGAGCACTCATCGGGGCCAACGTCCTGACTTTC. Its translation is CASRALIGANVLTF.

The chain couples TRBV29-1 to TRBJ1-2, with TRBD1 matching over 7 bases. Germline CDR1 and CDR2: SQVTM and ANQGSEA. The CDR3 has 13 amino acids. Losses at the gene ends were 6 bases for V and 1 base for J; bases not matched to a gene: 5. The CDR3 region is CSVRTGVNYGYTF. CDR3 nucleotides: TGCAGCGTAAGAACAGGGGTTAACTATGGCTACACCTTC.

This clone was seen a handful of times. This chain links TRBV5-1 with TRBJ2-2; 7 positions agree with TRBD1. The CDR3 loop spans 16 amino acids. Trimming cost V 0 bases and J 3 bases; bases outside gene matches: 5. The germline CDR1 and CDR2 sequences are SGHRS and YFSETQ. The CDR3 DNA reads as TGCGCCAGCAGCTTGGAAGGGGGCGGATACACCGGGGAGCTGTTTTTT. Its protein product is CASSLEGGGYTGELFF.

This clone was seen more than once but under ten times. V gene TRBV19 combines with J gene TRBJ1-2, with D unclear. The CDR3 is 15 residues long. The germline gives CDR1 LNHDA, CDR2 SQIVND (reference sequence). V was pared by 4 bases and J by 2 bases, with 14 bases between. The DNA for the CDR3 is TGTGCCAGTAGTACCCCGACACCGTTGAACTATGGCTACACCTTC. Amino acids: CASSTPTPLNYGYTF.

This clone has a single count. This rearrangement joins TRBV6-1 to TRBJ2-3; the match to TRBD2 covers 13 bases. The V and J ends lost 3 bases and 6 bases, in that order; junction bases with no gene match: 0. Per germline, CDR1 MNHNS and CDR2 SASEGT. The CDR3 runs to 14 residues. The CDR3 here is CASSETSGRDTQYF. In DNA, the CDR3 is TGTGCCAGCAGTGAGACTAGCGGGAGGGATACGCAGTATTTT.